This T cell receptor beta chain was sequenced during a study of blood T cell repertoires in COVID-19. On the study more broadly: Whether acute or convalescent, the COVID-19 samples came from the United States, Italy and Spain.

Trimming shortened V by 1 base and J by 2 bases, and 3 bases separated the two germline ends. From germline, CDR1 is GTSNPN and CDR2 SVGIG (reference sequence). The CDR3 is made up of 13 amino acids. In the study's own analysis: The assay estimated nucleated cells by amplifying reference gene primers. This table comes from immunoSEQ multiplex PCR, and its TCRdb copy is limited to in-frame clones, with some not included. V, J and clone size derive from that table, while D and trimming were established from the DNA sequence. This sample yields 75,000 to 95,000 clones, of which approximately 80% are seen a single time; nearly 3.5% belongs to the top ten.

Sequences were obtained from peripheral blood. The sequence derives from a man in his forties or fifties with acute or convalescent COVID-19. The chain is built from TRBV30 and TRBJ2-6; no definite D call. The CDR3 DNA reads as TGTGCCTGGAGTGGCGCTGGGGCCAACGTCCTGACTTTC. Encoded protein: CAWSGAGANVLTF.